This is a list of T cell receptor beta chains from one sample in a study of blood T cell repertoires in COVID-19. Libraries were prepared by immunoSEQ multiplex PCR; TCRdb keeps only in-frame clonotypes and omits some of them. The table has about 220,000 clones, about 88% seen once. Sequenced sample: peripheral blood. Receptors originate from a man aged 35 to 55 with active or convalescent COVID-19. CDR3s include the opening cysteine and the closing phenylalanine or tryptophan. The D gene is left open where the match is weak. Clone size is stated in some rows and not others, as once, few, many or a class when expanded.

d_gene	j_gene	abundance	v_gene	CDR3nt	CDR3aa
-	TRBJ1-3	-	TRBV12-3/TRBV12-4	TGTGCCAGCCAGGTGGACTCTGGAAACACCATATATTTT	CASQVDSGNTIYF
-	TRBJ1-1	-	TRBV19	TGTGCCAGTAGTAGAGTCCTGAACACTGAAGCTTTCTTT	CASSRVLNTEAFF
TRBD2	TRBJ2-2	-	TRBV10-3	TGTGCCATTCTAGCGGGGGGCCCAGACACCGGGGAGCTGTTTTTT	CAILAGGPDTGELFF
-	TRBJ2-7	-	TRBV5-6	TGTGCCAGCAGCCCGACAGGTTCGGACTACGAGCAGTACTTC	CASSPTGSDYEQYF
-	TRBJ1-5	-	TRBV28	TGTGCCAGCAGTTTTGGAGGTGGGCCAAATCCCCAGCATTTT	CASSFGGGPNPQHF
-	TRBJ1-2	few	TRBV12-3/TRBV12-4	TGTGCCAGCAGCCCGGGAGGCTATGGCTACACCTTC	CASSPGGYGYTF
TRBD2	TRBJ2-3	-	TRBV5-5	TGTGCCAGCAGCCCAAGCGGGAGGGCCGATGGAGATACGCAGTATTTT	CASSPSGRADGDTQYF
TRBD2	TRBJ2-7	-	TRBV19	TGTGCCAGTAGTGCCGCGGGGGGATCCCCCTACGAGCAGTACTTC	CASSAAGGSPYEQYF
-	TRBJ2-3	-	TRBV11-1	TGTGCCAGCAGCTCGGACAGTTACACAGATACGCAGTATTTT	CASSSDSYTDTQYF
-	TRBJ1-4	-	TRBV5-1	TGCGCCAGCAGCTTTACTTCAACTAATGAAAAACTGTTTTTT	CASSFTSTNEKLFF
TRBD2	TRBJ2-7	-	TRBV5-1	TGCGCCAGCAGCTTCGGGGGGGCCTACGAGCAGTACTTC	CASSFGGAYEQYF
TRBD1	TRBJ1-4	-	TRBV19	TGTGCCAGTAGTATAGGACAGGGTGTTGAAAAACTGTTTTTT	CASSIGQGVEKLFF
-	TRBJ1-4	once	TRBV2	TGTGCCAGCAGTCCACAGGCTAGGGAAAAACTGTTTTTT	CASSPQAREKLFF
-	TRBJ1-5	-	TRBV27	TGTGCCAGCAGGGATGGGACACGGGATTTTTCTAGACCCCAGCATTTT	CASRDGTRDFSRPQHF
TRBD2	TRBJ2-7	-	TRBV4-1	TGCGCCAGCAGCCAAGCTTCTCCGGGACTAGTCGAGCAGTACTTC	CASSQASPGLVEQYF
TRBD1	TRBJ2-2	-	TRBV7-2	TGTGCCAGCCGCTCTCCAGGGACAGGGGTCACCGGGGAGCTGTTTTTT	CASRSPGTGVTGELFF
-	TRBJ1-1	-	TRBV6-1	TGTGCCAGCAGTGGGACACTTGCCTCATACGGAGACACTGAAGCTTTCTTT	CASSGTLASYGDTEAFF
TRBD1	TRBJ1-3	-	TRBV29-1	TGCAGCGTTGACTCGAGGGACCGGGACAGGGGGAAGAGAGACACCATATATTTT	CSVDSRDRDRGKRDTIYF
-	TRBJ2-7	-	TRBV3-1/TRBV3-2	TGTGCCTCGCGGGCGGCCACCTACGAGCAGTACTTC	CASRAATYEQYF
-	TRBJ1-6	-	TRBV6-5	TGTGCCAGCTCGGGGGGTGTAGGGAATTCACCCCTCCACTTT	CASSGGVGNSPLHF
-	TRBJ1-4	once	TRBV5-1	TGCGCCAGCAGCTTGGGACAGATTGCAACTAATGAAAAACTGTTTTTT	CASSLGQIATNEKLFF
-	TRBJ1-2	-	TRBV6-5	TGTGCCAGCAGTTACTCCCGCCAGGAAAATTATGGCTACACCTTC	CASSYSRQENYGYTF
-	TRBJ2-7	-	TRBV28	TGTGCCACCCGGCCCCTCACAGGGTTCTACGAGCAGTACTTC	CATRPLTGFYEQYF
TRBD2	TRBJ2-2	-	TRBV18	TGTGCCAGCTCACCCCCACCGAGGTCACGGGAGGGCCGCACCGGGGAGCTGTTTTTT	CASSPPPRSREGRTGELFF
-	TRBJ1-2	-	TRBV5-1	TGCGCCAGCAGCTTGACAGGCTATGGCTACACCTTC	CASSLTGYGYTF
-	TRBJ2-7	-	TRBV28	TGTGCCAGCAGTCCCGGGGTAGCCAGCTACTCCTACGAGCAGTACTTC	CASSPGVASYSYEQYF
-	TRBJ1-2	once	TRBV28	TGTGCCAGCCAAACCGGAGCTAACTATGGCTACACCTTC	CASQTGANYGYTF
-	TRBJ1-2	once	TRBV29-1	TGCAGCGTTGAAGATCCCGACAGGAACTATGGCTACACCTTC	CSVEDPDRNYGYTF
TRBD1	TRBJ1-2	few	TRBV4-1	TGCGCCAGCAGCCAGTTTATCCAGGGGGATGGCTACACCTTC	CASSQFIQGDGYTF
TRBD2	TRBJ2-7	-	TRBV7-8	TGTGCCAGCAGCTTACAGCTAGCGGGGGGCCTTCCCTACGAGCAGTACTTC	CASSLQLAGGLPYEQYF
-	TRBJ2-5	-	TRBV28	TGTGCCAGCAGTTTAGGAGGCAGGCCTGCGTCCCAGTACTTC	CASSLGGRPASQYF
TRBD1	TRBJ1-2	-	TRBV7-2	TGTGCCAGCAGCTTAGTCGGACAGGCAGTCTATGGCTACACCTTC	CASSLVGQAVYGYTF
-	TRBJ1-1	few	TRBV19	TGTGCCAGTAGTATTTCTAAGAACACTGAAGCTTTCTTT	CASSISKNTEAFF
-	TRBJ1-2	-	TRBV15	TGTGCCACCAGCAGGCCTACCAGGGGTTTGAACTATGGCTACACCTTC	CATSRPTRGLNYGYTF
-	TRBJ1-4	-	TRBV15	TGTGCCACCAGCAGAGGGGCAGGCAATGCTAATGAAAAACTGTTTTTT	CATSRGAGNANEKLFF
-	TRBJ2-2	-	TRBV19	TGTGCCAGTAGTATAGTAGGAGGTACCGGGGAGCTGTTTTTT	CASSIVGGTGELFF
TRBD2	TRBJ2-7	-	TRBV6-5	TGTGCCAGCAGTTACCGGGGACTAGACCCGCCCCACTTC	CASSYRGLDPPHF
-	TRBJ1-2	-	TRBV28	TGTGCCAGCAGGTCGGGAACAGTACAGGGAATCGGCTACACCTTC	CASRSGTVQGIGYTF
TRBD1	TRBJ1-6	few	TRBV5-1	TGCGCCAGCAGCTTGACAGGGGGCCTAAGCTCCTATAATTCACCCCTCCACTTT	CASSLTGGLSSYNSPLHF
TRBD1	TRBJ1-2	few	TRBV28	TGTGCCAGCACCATGGGACAGGGGATATATCTTTTTAACTATGGCTACACCTTC	CASTMGQGIYLFNYGYTF
TRBD1	TRBJ2-2	-	TRBV10-2	TGCGCCAGCAGTTCGGGGACAGGGGCCTTTACCGGGGAGCTGTTTTTT	CASSSGTGAFTGELFF
-	TRBJ1-6	-	TRBV28	TGTGCCAGCAGTTTCGATGAGGGGGAAAATTCACCCCTCCACTTT	CASSFDEGENSPLHF
TRBD1	TRBJ1-6	-	TRBV6-1	TGTGCCAGCAGTGAAATACAGGGGGGAGGTTCACCCCTCCACTTT	CASSEIQGGGSPLHF
TRBD2	TRBJ2-3	-	TRBV6-6	TGTGCCAGCACCGGGGGGGCTACGCAGTATTTT	CASTGGATQYF
-	TRBJ1-5	-	TRBV30	TGTGCCTGGAGTGTAGGGGCAGGGGACAATCAGCCCCAGCATTTT	CAWSVGAGDNQPQHF
TRBD1	TRBJ2-7	-	TRBV2	TGTGCCACCGCGGACAGGGGCTTCTACGAGCAGTACTTC	CATADRGFYEQYF
TRBD1	TRBJ2-2	-	TRBV6-5	TGTGCCAGCAGGGGGGACAGGGAGGGCACCGGGGAGCTGTTTTTT	CASRGDREGTGELFF
-	TRBJ2-1	-	TRBV27	TGTGCCAGCAGTCTCGTAAAGGGGCTTACCTACAATGAGCAGTTCTTC	CASSLVKGLTYNEQFF
-	TRBJ2-5	-	TRBV30	TGTGCCTGGAGTGTTAGCTGGGAGACCCAGTACTTC	CAWSVSWETQYF
TRBD2	TRBJ2-1	-	TRBV5-1	TGCGCCAGCAGCTACCCCGGGAGTAGCGGGTCCTACAATGAGCAGTTCTTC	CASSYPGSSGSYNEQFF
-	TRBJ1-5	once	TRBV28	TGTGCCAGCAGTTTACTACGTCAGCCCCAGCATTTT	CASSLLRQPQHF
TRBD2	TRBJ2-5	-	TRBV7-2	TGTGCCAGCAGCTACTTTTCCGGGGCGGGAGGGCTGGAGACCCAGTACTTC	CASSYFSGAGGLETQYF
TRBD2	TRBJ2-7	-	TRBV7-9	TGTGCCAGCAGCTCGCTTCTGGTAGCGGGGACCTACGAGCAGTACTTC	CASSSLLVAGTYEQYF
TRBD2	TRBJ2-2	few	TRBV18	TGTGCCAGCTCACCACTGGCTAGCGGGGATACCTACACCGGGGAGCTGTTTTTT	CASSPLASGDTYTGELFF
-	TRBJ1-1	-	TRBV4-1	TGCGCCAGCAGCCAAGACTTGTTTGTGGCAGGGGTTTCGGGTGAAGCTTTCTTT	CASSQDLFVAGVSGEAFF
-	TRBJ1-6	-	TRBV6-5	TGTGCCAGCAGGCCCCCTCGGGGAACCAATTCACCCCTCCACTTT	CASRPPRGTNSPLHF
-	TRBJ1-6	-	TRBV6-5	TGTGCCAGCAGTTACCAGGAAAGGTCACCCCTCCACTTT	CASSYQERSPLHF
-	TRBJ1-1	-	TRBV11-3	TGTGCCAGCAGCCCCAGCGGGTTTGAAGCTTTCTTT	CASSPSGFEAFF
-	TRBJ2-5	-	TRBV7-3	TGTGCCAGCAGTCCAGTAGCTGGAGTGTTGGAGACCCAGTACTTC	CASSPVAGVLETQYF
TRBD2	TRBJ2-7	-	TRBV30	TGTGCCTGGAGTGTACGCGGGACTAGTAGTGAGCAGTACTTC	CAWSVRGTSSEQYF